The rows below give T cell receptor beta chains drawn from one sample of a study of regulatory T cells in long-lasting Graves disease. TCRdb independently ran MiXCR on the multiplex PCR reads; one entry per CDR3 protein. The data show approximately 490,000 distinct CDR3 sequences, roughly 15% seen once. This same sample was also part of a study on T cells in Graves' hyperthyroidism and ophthalmopathy.

The sample consisted of peripheral blood mononuclear cells (PBMCs), taken at new diagnosis, from a patient treated with antithyroid drugs. The receptors derive from a man between 35 and 55 years old with Graves disease. CDR3s include the opening cysteine and the closing phenylalanine or tryptophan. The D gene is left open where the match is weak. The listing skips clone size in some rows; elsewhere it reads once, few, many or a size class.

d_call	clone_size	v_call	j_call	cdr3_nt	cdr3_aa
NA	many	TRBV5-1	TRBJ1-3	TGTGCCAGCAGCTTGGGGGTATCTGGAAACACCATATATTTT	CASSLGVSGNTIYF
NA	many	TRBV5-1	TRBJ2-2	TGCGCCAGCAGCTTTGAGGGAAGACACACCGGGGAGCTGTTTTTT	CASSFEGRHTGELFF
NA	NA	TRBV28	TRBJ2-5	TGTGCCAGCAGACCTCCAGGGGGGGAGTACCAAGAGACCCAGTACTTC	CASRPPGGEYQETQYF
TRBD2	many	TRBV29-1	TRBJ2-1	TGCAGCGCCGGGACTAGCACCGACAATGAGCAGTTCTTC	CSAGTSTDNEQFF
NA	many	TRBV28	TRBJ2-7	TGTGCCAGCAGCTTAGATCGCCGCTACGAGCAGTACTTC	CASSLDRRYEQYF
NA	few	TRBV4-1	TRBJ2-1	TGCGCCAGCAGCCAAGAGCCCCCGGACCCCTACAATGAGCAGTTCTTC	CASSQEPPDPYNEQFF
TRBD1	NA	TRBV19	TRBJ2-7	TGTGCCAGTAGGTGGACAGGGGAGGAGGGCCCCTACGAGCAGTACTTC	CASRWTGEEGPYEQYF
NA	NA	TRBV12-3/TRBV12-4	TRBJ2-3	TGTGCCAGCAGCAGGGTAACAGGTACGCAGTATTTT	CASSRVTGTQYF
NA	NA	TRBV2	TRBJ2-7	TGTGCCAGCAGCTTGGAGGAACAGGCCTCCTACGAGCAGTACTTC	CASSLEEQASYEQYF
NA	many	TRBV29-1	TRBJ2-3	TGCAGCGTTGAAACAGGGTCGGGAGATACGCAGTATTTT	CSVETGSGDTQYF
TRBD1	many	TRBV18	TRBJ2-5	TGTGCCAGCTCACCCTGGGACAGGGGCCAGGAGACCCAGTACTTC	CASSPWDRGQETQYF
TRBD2	NA	TRBV2	TRBJ2-3	TGTGCCAGCAGTCAGCTAGCGGGAACAGATACGCAGTATTTT	CASSQLAGTDTQYF
NA	few	TRBV9	TRBJ1-2	TGTGCCAGCAGCGTCGGTTGGGGGGCAAACTATGGCTACACCTTC	CASSVGWGANYGYTF
NA	many	TRBV28	TRBJ2-1	TGTGCCAGCAGGCGGCGCGATATGGGTGAGCAGTTCTTC	CASRRRDMGEQFF
NA	NA	TRBV4-1	TRBJ1-5	TGTGCCAGCAGCCAGGGCGTCAATCAGCCCCAGCATTTT	CASSQGVNQPQHF
TRBD1	NA	TRBV5-1	TRBJ1-1	TGCGCCAGCAGCTCCAGGGGACAGGTGAACACTGAAGCTTTCTTT	CASSSRGQVNTEAFF
NA	NA	TRBV18	TRBJ2-6	TGTGCCGGCTCACTAAGCTCTGGGGCCAACGTCCTGACTTTC	CAGSLSSGANVLTF
NA	many	TRBV20-1	TRBJ1-5	TGCAGTGCTAGAACCGGGGCGGGGGGTCAGCCCCAGCATTTT	CSARTGAGGQPQHF
TRBD2	many	TRBV2	TRBJ2-7	TGTGCCAGCAGTGAAAAGAAGTGGAGCGGGAGATCCTCCTACGAGCAGTACTTC	CASSEKKWSGRSSYEQYF
NA	many	TRBV2	TRBJ2-3	TGTGCCAGCAGTGAATATAATAGCTGGACAGATACGCAGTATTTT	CASSEYNSWTDTQYF
TRBD2	many	TRBV28	TRBJ2-3	TGTGCCAGCAGTTCCCGGTGGGGACTAGCGGGAGAAGATACGCAGTATTTT	CASSSRWGLAGEDTQYF
TRBD2	many	TRBV5-1	TRBJ2-3	TGCGCCAGCAGCGGCGGGGGTTACACAGATACGCAGTATTTT	CASSGGGYTDTQYF
TRBD2	many	TRBV12-3/TRBV12-4	TRBJ2-4	TGTGCCAGCAGTTTAGGATGGCGCGGGAGAAACGTCATTCAGTACTTC	CASSLGWRGRNVIQYF
NA	few	TRBV7-9	TRBJ1-3	TGTGCCAGCAGCTTTGGCAGGACCTTTGGAAACACCATATATTTT	CASSFGRTFGNTIYF
TRBD1	NA	TRBV6-2/TRBV6-3	TRBJ1-5	TGTGCCAGCAGCGACAGGGGAAAACAGCCCCAGCATTTT	CASSDRGKQPQHF
TRBD2	NA	TRBV18	TRBJ2-1	TGTGCCAGCTCACCACGGACTAGCGGAACCTACAATGAGCAGTCCTTC	CASSPRTSGTYNEQSF
NA	many	TRBV12-3/TRBV12-4	TRBJ2-3	TGTGCCAGTTCCGCCGCGGCCCTGAGGAAGGCGCAGTATTTT	CASSAAALRKAQYF
NA	NA	TRBV6-2/TRBV6-3	TRBJ2-6	TGTGCCAGCAGTTGGACATCGCTAGACTCTGGGGCCAACGTCCTGACTTTC	CASSWTSLDSGANVLTF
NA	few	TRBV28	TRBJ2-7	TGTGCCAGCAGTTTATTCCGGGACACCTCCTTC	CASSLFRDTSF
TRBD1	NA	TRBV24-1	TRBJ2-1	TGTGCCACCAGTGATCCGGACAGGGGGCTAAATGAGCAGTTCTTC	CATSDPDRGLNEQFF
TRBD2	many	TRBV28	TRBJ2-1	TGTGCCAGCAGCCATCAGGGACTAGCGGGCGCGTACAATGAGCAGTTCTTC	CASSHQGLAGAYNEQFF
NA	many	TRBV27	TRBJ2-7	TGTGCCAGCAGTTTGGGTCGCGGGGAGCAGTACTTC	CASSLGRGEQYF
TRBD2	many	TRBV7-9	TRBJ2-5	TGTGCCAGCAGCTTGTTAACTAGCGGAAAGATACAAGAGACCCAGTACTTC	CASSLLTSGKIQETQYF
NA	many	TRBV12-3/TRBV12-4	TRBJ1-2	TGTGCCAGCAGTTTCGTTGTCCGATTACCCGTCTATGGCTACACCTTC	CASSFVVRLPVYGYTF
NA	many	TRBV2	TRBJ1-5	TGTGCCAGCAGGCAGGGCCTAAGCAATCAGCCCCAGCATTTT	CASRQGLSNQPQHF